This entry lists 19 T cell receptor beta chains sequenced from one sample in a study of T cells in localized non-small cell lung cancer. Measured with immunoSEQ multiplex PCR; TCRdb has only the in-frame clones, and not every one. The sample yields some 1,800 clones, roughly 36% seen once. Here the sequenced sample was lung tumor tissue, taken before any cancer treatment. The origin of the receptors is a female donor over 55 with stage I lung adenocarcinoma.

This chain connects TRBV19 to TRBJ2-1; 10 bases map to TRBD2. Germline V gene data show CDR1 as LNHDA and CDR2 as SQIVND (reference sequence). Germline trimming cut 5 bases from V and 5 bases from J; bases unmatched to any gene: 9. The CDR3 is made up of 16 amino acids. The CDR3 loop is CASSPLAGGPNNEQFF. CDR3 DNA sequence: TGTGCCAGTAGTCCCTTAGCGGGAGGTCCGAACAATGAGCAGTTCTTC.

This clone is medium-sized by share. The chain couples TRBV9 to TRBJ2-5; D perhaps matches TRBD1 (6 bases). The V end was cut by 4 bases, the J end by 6 bases, with 22 bases between. CDR1 SGDLS and CDR2 YYNGEE come from the germline V gene. The CDR3 spans 16 residues. The CDR3: CASSPADSSRRKTQYF. The CDR3 DNA is TGTGCCAGCAGCCCAGCGGACAGCAGTCGAAGAAAGACCCAGTACTTC. The whole variable domain, filled in from reference TRBV9 and TRBJ2-5, reads DSGVTQTPKHLITATGQRVTLRCSPRSGDLSVYWYQQSLDQGLQFLIQYYNGEERAKGNILERFSAQQFPDLHSELNLSSLELGDSALYFCASSPADSSRRKTQYFGPGTRLLVL.

This CDR3 reads CASSPPGQGAGGYTF. The CDR3 bases are TGTGCCAGCAGCCCGCCGGGACAGGGGGCAGGGGGCTACACCTTC. This rearrangement joins TRBV11-3 to TRBJ1-2, with 12 bases fitting TRBD1. The CDR3 has 15 amino acids. From germline, CDR1 is SGHNT and CDR2 YENEEA. The J segment lost 8 bases and the V segment lost 5 bases, leaving 9 bases of the junction unmatched.

By share of the sample, this clone is large (0.1 to 1%). The J gene is TRBJ1-2, the V gene TRBV18; D gene uncertain. Germline V gene lookup returns CDR1 KGHSH and CDR2 LQKENI. This CDR3 contains 14 residues. The germline V and J ends were trimmed by 2 bases and 6 bases, with 13 bases remaining between them. CDR3 in DNA: TGTGCCAGCTCACCAGGCGCCAGGCAGGATGGCTACACCTTC. Protein product: CASSPGARQDGYTF. Looking up the rest from reference TRBV18 and TRBJ1-2 gives the full variable domain: NAGVMQNPRHLVRRRGQEARLRCSPMKGHSHVYWYRQLPEEGLKFMVYLQKENIIDESGMPKERFSAEFPKEGPSILRIQQVVRGDSAAYFCASSPGARQDGYTFGSGTRLTVV.

J is TRBJ2-2 and V is TRBV29-1; D gene ambiguous. This CDR3 comprises 13 residues. In germline, CDR1 is SQVTM, CDR2 ANQGSEA. Between the trimmed V and J ends, which lost 1 base and 2 bases, there was a span of 5 bases. For the CDR3, the DNA is TGCAGCGTTGAAGGGATAAACACCGGGGAGCTGTTTTTT. As protein: CSVEGINTGELFF.

V and J are TRBV10-1 and TRBJ2-7; 8 bases agree with TRBD2. Germline V gene lookup returns CDR1 WNHNN and CDR2 SYGVQD (reference sequence). V gave up 2 bases and J gave up 3 bases; unmatched junction bases: 3. The CDR3 is 14 amino acids. The chain's CDR3 is CASSEGTSRYEQYF. CDR3 DNA sequence: TGCGCCAGCAGTGAGGGGACTAGTCGCTACGAGCAGTACTTC.

This clone is large within its sample. The chain uses TRBV6-8 and TRBJ1-5; 7 bases align to TRBD1. Germline V gene data show CDR1 as MNHGY and CDR2 as SAAAGT. This CDR3 spans 12 amino acids. V was pared by 5 bases and J by 5 bases, with 0 bases of the junction left unmatched. The CDR3 nucleotides read TGTGCCAGCAGTCAGGGGGATCAGCCCCAGCATTTT. As protein: CASSQGDQPQHF.

This clone was detected only a few times. At one boundary the junction diverges from the germline segment, which might be a read error. The V gene is TRBV11-3, the J gene TRBJ1-6; no definite D call. Germline V gene sequence: CDR1 SGHNT, CDR2 YENEEA. The CDR3 contains 14 residues. The CDR3: CVSSLGGSNSPLHF. Here the CDR3 DNA reads TGTGTCAGCAGCTTAGGAGGGAGCAATTCACCCCTCCACTTT.

This clone was seen a few times. CDR3 DNA: TGTGCCAGCAGTGCGGCGGACTACTCTGGAAACACCATATATTTT. Encoded protein: CASSAADYSGNTIYF. J is TRBJ1-3 and V is TRBV25-1; no definite D call. V lost 4 bases to trimming and J lost 0 bases, with 10 bases between them. The CDR3 is 15 amino acids. Germline-derived CDR1 and CDR2 are MGHDK and SYGVNS.

A few counts support this clone. The rearrangement joins TRBV9 to TRBJ2-3, with D perhaps matching TRBD2 (6 bases). The V gene's germline CDR1 is SGDLS and CDR2 YYNGEE. Trimming stripped 4 bases from V and 6 bases from J, with 15 bases between. This CDR3 contains 14 residues. The CDR3 here is CASSPTSRGDTQYF. The CDR3 DNA follows: TGTGCCAGCAGCCCGACTAGTAGAGGGGATACGCAGTATTTT. The complete variable domain, with remaining parts taken from reference TRBV9 and TRBJ2-3, reads DSGVTQTPKHLITATGQRVTLRCSPRSGDLSVYWYQQSLDQGLQFLIQYYNGEERAKGNILERFSAQQFPDLHSELNLSSLELGDSALYFCASSPTSRGDTQYFGPGTRLTVL.

This clone came up a few times. This chain uses TRBV11-3 with TRBJ1-6; D is perhaps TRBD1 (6 bases). The CDR3 is made up of 14 amino acids. V gave up 1 base and J gave up 10 bases, with 11 bases separating them. CDR1 is SGHNT, CDR2 YENEEA, per germline. The CDR3 coding sequence is TGTGCCAGCAGCTTAGTAACAGGGAACTCACCCCTCCACTTT. Amino acid sequence: CASSLVTGNSPLHF.

The V gene is TRBV28, the J gene TRBJ1-2; D unclear. The CDR3 covers 13 residues. V gave up 7 bases and J gave up 2 bases, with 11 bases separating them. Looked up from germline, CDR1 is MDHEN and CDR2 is SYDVKM. The CDR3, as DNA: TGTGCCAGCACCCAGCAGGACAACTATGGCTACACCTTC. Residues: CASTQQDNYGYTF.

This clone is categorized as medium-sized (0.01 to 0.1%). The chain recombines TRBV6-8 with TRBJ2-5, with D possibly being TRBD1 or TRBD2 (6 bases each). The length of the CDR3 is 14 residues. Trimming cost V 2 bases and J 5 bases, with 12 bases left between them. The germline V gene has CDR1 MNHGY and CDR2 SAAAGT. CDR3: CASSYDTGRETQYF. CDR3 DNA sequence: TGTGCCAGCAGTTACGATACAGGGAGGGAGACCCAGTACTTC.

The chain recombines TRBV5-1 with TRBJ1-2; 7 bases line up with TRBD1. The CDR3 is made up of 14 amino acids. Germline trimming cut 7 bases from V and 6 bases from J; bases unmatched to any gene: 12. Germline CDR1 and CDR2: SGHRS and YFSETQ. The CDR3 loop is CASSNPGQEHGYTF. The CDR3 DNA reads TGCGCCAGCTCGAACCCAGGACAGGAACATGGCTACACCTTC.

By share of the sample, this clone is medium-sized. The chain is built from TRBV11-3 and TRBJ2-7; 10 bases agree with TRBD2. The CDR3 extends over 14 amino acids. Germline V CDR1 and CDR2: SGHNT, YENEEA. V shed 3 bases and J 6 bases; nucleotides not matched to a gene: 5. CDR3 bases: TGTGCCAGCAGCTTGCCTAGCGGGGGACGCGAGCAGTACTTC. This encodes CASSLPSGGREQYF.

This clone was picked up a small number of times. The V and J genes are TRBV11-3 and TRBJ2-7; no clear D gene. V was trimmed by 3 bases and J by 0 bases, leaving 15 bases between them. This CDR3 region has 16 residues. Germline V CDR1 and CDR2: SGHNT, YENEEA. The CDR3 region is CASSLYGSFSSYEQYF. The DNA of the CDR3 is TGTGCCAGCAGCTTGTACGGCAGCTTCAGCTCCTACGAGCAGTACTTC.

The DNA for the CDR3 is TGCAGCGTTGAAGTGTCAAGCCGGAGGCGGGAGACCCAGTACTTC. Protein product: CSVEVSSRRRETQYF. The chain recombines TRBV29-1 with TRBJ2-5; D may be TRBD2 (5 bases). V lost 1 base, J lost 5 bases, and 17 bases lay in between. The CDR3 length is 15 residues. From germline, CDR1 is SQVTM and CDR2 ANQGSEA.

The V gene is TRBV11-3, the J gene TRBJ1-1; 7 bases agree with TRBD1. Trimming cost V 2 bases and J 6 bases; bases outside gene matches: 6. The CDR3 extends over 14 amino acids. Germline CDR1 and CDR2: SGHNT and YENEEA. The CDR3 nucleotides are TGTGCCAGCAGCTTAAACCCCGGACAGGCTGAAGCTTTCTTT. This sequence encodes CASSLNPGQAEAFF.

By frequency in the sample, this clone is large. V usage is TRBV29-1 and J usage is TRBJ1-4, with D tentatively TRBD1 (5 bases). V lost 4 bases and J lost 12, with 15 bases in between. Germline V CDR1 and CDR2: SQVTM, ANQGSEA. The CDR3 totals 12 residues. In DNA, the CDR3 is TGCAGCGTTGCGGGCTTAGGACACCAACTGTTTTTT. Translation: CSVAGLGHQLFF.